The 23 T cell receptor beta chains presented below share a single source sample, sequenced in a study of cytomegalovirus exposure and HLA in healthy donors. PCR amplification relied on 60 Vbeta primers (plus 13 Jbeta primers). Only in-frame clones appear in the TCRdb table, and some are missing; sequencing was by immunoSEQ multiplex PCR. The sample consists of 140,000 to 150,000 clones, 60% to 85% of them appearing once. Sample: PBMCs. Receptor source: a woman aged 40 to 49 in good health and CMV-seropositive.

The rearrangement links TRBV10-2 to TRBJ2-7; 10 nucleotides line up with TRBD1. V lost 6 bases and J lost 6; bases outside the gene matches: 14. The CDR3 sequence is 16 residues long. Germline loops: CDR1 WSHSY, CDR2 SAAADI. The CDR3 DNA is TGCGCCAGCAGACCACCCGGACAGGGGGGATTGGGCGAGCAGTACTTC. It codes for CASRPPGQGGLGEQYF.

The chain carries TRBV6-5 and TRBJ1-1; 7 bases map to TRBD1. The V segment lost 10 bases and the J segment 2 bases; nucleotides outside the gene matches: 10. This CDR3 has 14 residues. Germline assignment: CDR1 MNHEY and CDR2 SVGAGI. CDR3 in amino acids: CATSTGSINTEAFF. The CDR3 DNA reads as TGTGCCACTTCGACAGGGTCTATTAACACTGAAGCTTTCTTT.

This clone has a single count. This chain links TRBV30 with TRBJ2-7, with D perhaps TRBD2 (6 bases). V lost 1 base and J lost 0, with 13 bases in between. This CDR3 has 15 residues. Germline V gene data show CDR1 as GTSNPN and CDR2 as SVGIG (reference sequence). The CDR3 DNA reads TGTGCCTGGAGTGCATCTAGCGCTAGCTCCTACGAGCAGTACTTC. Encoded protein: CAWSASSASSYEQYF. Looking up the rest from reference TRBV30 and TRBJ2-7 gives the full variable domain: SQTIHQWPATLVQPVGSPLSLECTVEGTSNPNLYWYRQAAGRGLQLLFYSVGIGQISSEVPQNLSASRPQDRQFILSSKKLLLSDSGFYLCAWSASSASSYEQYFGPGTRLTVT.

This clone was observed a few times. V and J are TRBV7-2 and TRBJ2-2; no firm D call. There are 13 residues in the CDR3. The V gene lost 0 bases and the J gene lost 6 bases, with 5 bases spanning the gap. In germline, CDR1 is SGHTA, CDR2 FQGNSA. CDR3 in amino acids: CASSLATPGELFF. DNA of the CDR3: TGTGCCAGCAGCTTAGCGACTCCCGGGGAGCTGTTTTTT.

The chain carries TRBV27 and TRBJ2-7, with 8 bases matching TRBD2. This CDR3 comprises 13 residues. With 8 bases clipped from V and 2 bases from J, the junction kept 5 bases outside the gene matches. Germline V lookup: CDR1 MNHEY, CDR2 SMNVEV (reference sequence). The CDR3 loop is CASGNGGAYEQYF. Written as DNA, the CDR3 is TGTGCCAGCGGTAACGGGGGGGCCTACGAGCAGTACTTC.

The chain joins TRBV29-1 to TRBJ2-3; 7 nucleotides agree with TRBD2. CDR3 size: 14 residues. Germline lookup yields CDR1 SQVTM and CDR2 ANQGSEA. Losses at the gene ends were 8 bases for V and 2 bases for J; bases not matched to a gene: 10. CDR3 nucleotides: TGCAGCTCTACTGGAGCGGGGACCACAGATACGCAGTATTTT. It specifies CSSTGAGTTDTQYF.

This rearrangement joins TRBV5-6 to TRBJ2-1; the D gene is possibly TRBD2 (5 bases). This CDR3 has 13 residues. The germline V gene encodes CDR1 SGHDT and CDR2 YYEEEE. Trimming took 4 bases from V and 8 from J, leaving 13 bases between them. In DNA, the CDR3 is TGTGCCAGCAGCGCTGCCGTCGGGGATGAGCAGTTCTTC. This translates into CASSAAVGDEQFF.

This clone has just one count. The rearrangement joins TRBV18 to TRBJ2-1, with TRBD1 matching over 9 bases. V was clipped by 2 bases and J by 8 bases; unmatched bases: 10. Per the germline V gene, CDR1 is KGHSH and CDR2 is LQKENI. The CDR3 is made up of 16 amino acids. DNA of the CDR3: TGTGCCAGCTCACCAAGGACAGGGGTTTTGAGTGATGAGCAGTTCTTC. Encoded protein: CASSPRTGVLSDEQFF.

V gene TRBV11-1 combines with J gene TRBJ2-5, with D maybe TRBD2 (6 bases). The CDR3 length is 13 residues. V was trimmed by 5 bases and J by 0 bases, leaving 7 bases between them. Germline V CDR1 and CDR2: SGHAT, FQDESV (reference sequence). For the CDR3, the DNA is TGTGCCAGCAGCCGGGGGTACCAAGAGACCCAGTACTTC. It is translated as CASSRGYQETQYF.

This clone was picked up one time. The chain couples TRBV11-2 to TRBJ2-5; 12 bases are a match to TRBD2. There are 18 residues in the CDR3. In germline, CDR1 is SGHAT, CDR2 FQNNGV. The J segment lost 4 bases and the V segment lost 6 bases, leaving 15 bases of the junction unmatched. CDR3 nucleotides: TGTGCCAGCAGTTCCGGACTAGCGGGGATAATAGGTGGAGAGACCCAGTACTTC. It codes for CASSSGLAGIIGGETQYF.

The chain links TRBV7-7 to TRBJ2-3, with D tentatively TRBD2 (6 bases). V was pared by 1 base and J by 2 bases, with 10 bases between. Germline assignment: CDR1 SSHAT and CDR2 FNYEAQ (reference sequence). CDR3 length: 15 residues. The CDR3 DNA is TGTGCCAGCAGCTTAGACGGGGGAACCACAGATACGCAGTATTTT. This translates into CASSLDGGTTDTQYF.

This rearrangement joins TRBV2 to TRBJ2-7, with D possibly TRBD1 on 5 matching bases. The CDR3 loop spans 11 amino acids. The V gene lost 6 bases and the J gene lost 5 bases, with 8 bases spanning the gap. The germline V gene has CDR1 SNHLY and CDR2 FYNNEI. The CDR3 bases are TGTGCCAGCAGGTGGGGCCACGAGCAGTACTTC. Its protein product is CASRWGHEQYF. The complete variable domain, with remaining parts taken from reference TRBV2 and TRBJ2-7, reads EPEVTQTPSHQVTQMGQEVILRCVPISNHLYFYWYRQILGQKVEFLVSFYNNEISEKSEIFDDQFSVERPDGSNFTLKIRSTKLEDSAMYFCASRWGHEQYFGPGTRLTVT.

The V call is TRBV4-1, the J call TRBJ2-5; 9 bases agree with TRBD2. Germline CDR1 is MGHRA and CDR2 is YSYEKL. The CDR3 runs to 16 residues. Losses at the gene ends were 1 base for V and 0 bases for J; bases not matched to a gene: 3. The DNA for the CDR3 is TGCGCCAGCAGCCAAGGGCTAGCGGGGTACCAAGAGACCCAGTACTTC. This encodes CASSQGLAGYQETQYF.

The rearrangement uses TRBV4-1 and TRBJ1-4, with unresolved D. Trimming removed 1 base at V and 4 bases at J, with 10 bases between. Germline assignment: CDR1 MGHRA and CDR2 YSYEKL. This CDR3 region has 15 residues. CDR3 amino acids: CASSQVSADNEKLFF. The CDR3 DNA reads TGCGCCAGCAGCCAAGTTAGCGCGGATAATGAAAAACTGTTTTTT.

This sequence joins TRBV7-2 and TRBJ1-5; 10 bases line up with TRBD1. CDR1 is SGHTA and CDR2 is FQGNSA in the germline V gene. V lost 5 bases, J lost 2 bases, and 3 bases stayed unmatched. This CDR3 has 15 residues. The CDR3 loop reads CASSADRGGNQPQHF. The CDR3 DNA is TGTGCCAGCAGCGCGGACAGGGGGGGCAATCAGCCCCAGCATTTT.

The chain links TRBV27 to TRBJ2-1; 8 bases match TRBD2. With V trimmed by 3 bases and J by 9 bases, 10 bases remained unmatched. This CDR3 is built from 15 residues. Germline CDR1 MNHEY, CDR2 SMNVEV (reference sequence). CDR3 sequence: CASSFPSGGGGEQFF. The CDR3, as DNA: TGTGCCAGCAGTTTCCCGAGCGGGGGAGGGGGTGAGCAGTTCTTC.

The chain recombines TRBV30 with TRBJ1-6, with no clear D. V was pared by 1 base and J by 6 bases, with 7 bases between. Germline V gives CDR1 GTSNPN, CDR2 SVGIG (reference sequence). This CDR3 contains 13 residues. In nucleotides, the CDR3 is TGTGCCTGGAGTGGAGGCGCTAATTCACCCCTCCACTTT. It codes for CAWSGGANSPLHF.

The CDR3 region has the DNA TGCGCCAGCAGCTTGAGCGGGGCAAGCTCTGGAAACACCATATATTTT. Protein: CASSLSGASSGNTIYF. The chain joins TRBV5-1 to TRBJ1-3; TRBD1 might be the D (5 bases). The CDR3 runs to 16 residues. CDR1 SGHRS and CDR2 YFSETQ come from the germline V gene. The V and J ends lost 1 base and 0 bases respectively, with 11 bases between them.

This clone was seen a few times. The gene calls are TRBV4-1 and TRBJ1-3; D might be TRBD1 (5 bases). The CDR3 has 16 amino acids. V lost 0 bases, J lost 4 bases, and 13 bases lay in between. CDR1 is MGHRA, CDR2 YSYEKL, per germline. In DNA form, the CDR3 reads TGCGCCAGCAGCCAAGATGGGGGGTTCGGGGGAAACACCATATATTTT. It specifies CASSQDGGFGGNTIYF.

The chain has TRBV6-1 and TRBJ1-1, with TRBD1 as a possible D gene (6 bases). Deletions cut 7 bases from V and 4 bases from J, with 16 bases between. Germline CDR1 and CDR2: MNHNS and SASEGT. The CDR3 has 14 residues. The CDR3 here is CASTSYAGATEAFF. The CDR3 bases are TGTGCCAGCACCTCCTACGCGGGGGCCACTGAAGCTTTCTTT.

The chain uses TRBV2 and TRBJ2-2; D not certain. CDR3 length equals 13 residues. The V and J ends lost 6 bases and 4 bases respectively, with 9 bases between them. Germline V lookup: CDR1 SNHLY, CDR2 FYNNEI. CDR3 protein: CASRPRLTGELFF. Written as DNA, the CDR3 is TGTGCCAGCAGGCCCAGGCTCACCGGGGAGCTGTTTTTT.

V usage is TRBV7-9 and J usage is TRBJ2-3; 9 bases match TRBD1. The CDR3 loop spans 15 amino acids. The V gene's germline CDR1 is SEHNR and CDR2 FQNEAQ (reference sequence). Trimming at V came to 5 bases and at J to 2 bases, leaving 5 bases not matched to a gene. DNA for the CDR3: TGTGCCAGCAGCCCCTGGGACAGGGACACAGATACGCAGTATTTT. Translated: CASSPWDRDTDTQYF.

This clone showed up just once. V gene TRBV27 combines with J gene TRBJ2-5; no reliable D call. The germline gives CDR1 MNHEY, CDR2 SMNVEV (reference sequence). Trimming pared 5 bases from V and 2 bases from J, leaving 12 bases between. The CDR3 is 14 amino acids. The CDR3 sequence is CASSRGQPQETQYF. In nucleotides, the CDR3 is TGTGCCAGCAGTCGCGGTCAGCCTCAAGAGACCCAGTACTTC.